A selection of T cell receptor beta chains follows, all from one sample in a study of blood T cell repertoires in COVID-19. Generated by immunoSEQ multiplex PCR, the TCRdb table keeps only in-frame clones and is missing some. The sample consists of around 62,000 clones, roughly 88% of them appearing once. The source material was peripheral blood. These receptors originate from a woman aged 55-69 years with acute or convalescent COVID-19. CDR3s include the opening cysteine and the closing phenylalanine or tryptophan. A D gene is named only where the DNA matches it firmly. Clone size is not always given. Where it is, it says once, few, many or a class for expanded clones.

j_call: TRBJ1-1
d_call: NA
v_call: TRBV4-2
clone_size: NA
cdr3_nt: TGTGCCAGCAGCCTCCGGAGGGAATTGAACACTGAAGCTTTCTTT
cdr3_aa: CASSLRRELNTEAFF

j_call: TRBJ1-1
d_call: NA
v_call: TRBV5-1
clone_size: NA
cdr3_nt: TGCGCCAGCAGCTTTGGGTCGGGGAACACTGAAGCTTTCTTT
cdr3_aa: CASSFGSGNTEAFF

j_call: TRBJ1-6
d_call: TRBD1
v_call: TRBV7-9
clone_size: NA
cdr3_nt: TGTGCCAGCAACCAAATACAGGGGGATCCCCTCCACTTT
cdr3_aa: CASNQIQGDPLHF

j_call: TRBJ1-4
d_call: NA
v_call: TRBV19
clone_size: few
cdr3_nt: TGTGCCAGTAGTATAGTAGGGGCGCGTGAAAAACTGTTTTTT
cdr3_aa: CASSIVGAREKLFF

j_call: TRBJ1-5
d_call: NA
v_call: TRBV1
clone_size: NA
cdr3_nt: TGCACCAGCAGCCAAATGACAGGGGCTCAGCCCCAGCATTTT
cdr3_aa: CTSSQMTGAQPQHF

j_call: TRBJ2-1
d_call: TRBD2
v_call: TRBV3-1/TRBV3-2
clone_size: NA
cdr3_nt: TGTGCCAGCAGCCAATTCCCCCTGGGGCTAGCGGGGGGTAGTTCCTACAATGAGCAGTTCTTC
cdr3_aa: CASSQFPLGLAGGSSYNEQFF

j_call: TRBJ2-3
d_call: NA
v_call: TRBV5-6
clone_size: NA
cdr3_nt: TGTGCCAGCAGCTTGTTCGGGGGTAGAACGATGGATACGCAGTATTTT
cdr3_aa: CASSLFGGRTMDTQYF

j_call: TRBJ2-2
d_call: NA
v_call: TRBV5-4
clone_size: NA
cdr3_nt: TGTGCCAGCAGCTCGACTGTGAACACCGGGGAGCTGTTTTTT
cdr3_aa: CASSSTVNTGELFF

j_call: TRBJ2-5
d_call: NA
v_call: TRBV4-1
clone_size: NA
cdr3_nt: TGCGCCAGCAGCCAAGATGGCGCAGGCGAGACCCAGTACTTC
cdr3_aa: CASSQDGAGETQYF

j_call: TRBJ2-5
d_call: NA
v_call: TRBV6-6
clone_size: NA
cdr3_nt: TGTGCCAGCAGTTGGGGGGGGCAGGAGACCCAGTACTTC
cdr3_aa: CASSWGGQETQYF

j_call: TRBJ1-2
d_call: TRBD1
v_call: TRBV19
clone_size: NA
cdr3_nt: TGTGCCAGTAGTATAAGGGAGACAGGGGGCAAGGCTAGCTACACCTTC
cdr3_aa: CASSIRETGGKASYTF

j_call: TRBJ1-6
d_call: TRBD1
v_call: TRBV7-2
clone_size: once
cdr3_nt: TGTGCCAGCAGCCCCGGGACAGGGATGAATTCACCCCTCCACTTT
cdr3_aa: CASSPGTGMNSPLHF

j_call: TRBJ1-2
d_call: TRBD1
v_call: TRBV5-5
clone_size: few
cdr3_nt: TGTGCCAGCAGCTTGGCACAGGGGTATGGCTACACCTTC
cdr3_aa: CASSLAQGYGYTF

j_call: TRBJ1-2
d_call: TRBD1
v_call: TRBV5-1
clone_size: once
cdr3_nt: TGCGCCAGCAGCTTGACAACGGTGACAGGGGGCAGTGGCTACACCTTC
cdr3_aa: CASSLTTVTGGSGYTF

j_call: TRBJ2-1
d_call: TRBD2
v_call: TRBV4-2
clone_size: NA
cdr3_nt: TGTGCCAGCAGCCAAGATACCTCGTCCAGCGGGAGAAATGAGCAGTTCTTC
cdr3_aa: CASSQDTSSSGRNEQFF

j_call: TRBJ1-4
d_call: TRBD1
v_call: TRBV7-2
clone_size: NA
cdr3_nt: TGTGCCAGCAGGTTAGGACAGGGCAGTGAAAAACTGTTTTTT
cdr3_aa: CASRLGQGSEKLFF

j_call: TRBJ1-1
d_call: NA
v_call: TRBV7-2
clone_size: NA
cdr3_nt: TGTGCCAGCAGCTTAGCAAAGGGGTGGAACACTGAAGCTTTCTTT
cdr3_aa: CASSLAKGWNTEAFF

j_call: TRBJ1-5
d_call: NA
v_call: TRBV4-1
clone_size: NA
cdr3_nt: TGCGCCAGCAGCCGAACTGGGGCGGATCAGCCCCAGCATTTT
cdr3_aa: CASSRTGADQPQHF

j_call: TRBJ2-1
d_call: NA
v_call: TRBV7-2
clone_size: NA
cdr3_nt: TGTGCCAGCGCAACCCGGGAGAGGGCCTACAATGAGCAGTTCTTC
cdr3_aa: CASATRERAYNEQFF

j_call: TRBJ2-3
d_call: NA
v_call: TRBV3-1/TRBV3-2
clone_size: NA
cdr3_nt: TGTGCCAGCAGCCAACGGGGGATCGGGGATACGCAGTATTTT
cdr3_aa: CASSQRGIGDTQYF

j_call: TRBJ2-5
d_call: TRBD2
v_call: TRBV19
clone_size: NA
cdr3_nt: TGTGCCAGTAGTATGGGGACTAGCATAGAGACCCAGTACTTC
cdr3_aa: CASSMGTSIETQYF

j_call: TRBJ1-2
d_call: TRBD1
v_call: TRBV19
clone_size: once
cdr3_nt: TGTGCCAGTAGTATCGGCCAGGGGGCGCGAGGCTACACCTTC
cdr3_aa: CASSIGQGARGYTF

j_call: TRBJ2-2
d_call: TRBD2
v_call: TRBV9
clone_size: NA
cdr3_nt: TGTGCCAGCAGCGTAGTAGCGGGAGTTACCGGGGAGCTGTTTTTT
cdr3_aa: CASSVVAGVTGELFF

j_call: TRBJ1-1
d_call: NA
v_call: TRBV6-5
clone_size: NA
cdr3_nt: TGTGCCAGCAGTAGCGACAGGACCACTGAAGCTTTCTTT
cdr3_aa: CASSSDRTTEAFF

j_call: TRBJ1-2
d_call: TRBD1
v_call: TRBV5-1
clone_size: NA
cdr3_nt: TGCGCCAGCAGCTCAAACCGGGACAGGGGGCTACGATTTACGCCTAGTGGCTACACCTTC
cdr3_aa: CASSSNRDRGLRFTPSGYTF

j_call: TRBJ1-5
d_call: NA
v_call: TRBV5-4
clone_size: NA
cdr3_nt: TGTGCCAGCAGCTCTGGACCCCGAGGGCAGCCCCAGCATTTT
cdr3_aa: CASSSGPRGQPQHF

j_call: TRBJ1-1
d_call: NA
v_call: TRBV5-5
clone_size: once
cdr3_nt: TGTGCCAGCAGCTTGGGTTCAGGGCATTATCGGGCTTTCTTT
cdr3_aa: CASSLGSGHYRAFF

j_call: TRBJ2-5
d_call: NA
v_call: TRBV7-2
clone_size: NA
cdr3_nt: TGTGCCAGCAGCTTTAACGGTCAAGAGACCCAGTACTTC
cdr3_aa: CASSFNGQETQYF

j_call: TRBJ1-5
d_call: TRBD1
v_call: TRBV6-2/TRBV6-3
clone_size: NA
cdr3_nt: TGTGCCAGCAGTTACCCCGACAGGGGGCGCGGCAATCAGCCCCAGCATTTT
cdr3_aa: CASSYPDRGRGNQPQHF

j_call: TRBJ1-1
d_call: TRBD1
v_call: TRBV2
clone_size: NA
cdr3_nt: TGTGCCAGCAGGCGGACAGGGATGAACACTGAAGCTTTCTTT
cdr3_aa: CASRRTGMNTEAFF

j_call: TRBJ2-2
d_call: NA
v_call: TRBV12-5
clone_size: NA
cdr3_nt: TGTGCTAGTGGAAAGCCGAACACCGGGGAGCTGTTTTTT
cdr3_aa: CASGKPNTGELFF

j_call: TRBJ2-2
d_call: NA
v_call: TRBV7-2
clone_size: NA
cdr3_nt: TGTGCCAGCGGCCCTTATGGGGGGATTAACACCGGGGAGCTGTTTTTT
cdr3_aa: CASGPYGGINTGELFF

j_call: TRBJ2-2
d_call: NA
v_call: TRBV7-9
clone_size: few
cdr3_nt: TGTGCCAGCAGCCTGGAGCGGACCGGGGAGCTGTTTTTT
cdr3_aa: CASSLERTGELFF

j_call: TRBJ2-1
d_call: TRBD1
v_call: TRBV5-1
clone_size: NA
cdr3_nt: TGCGCCAGCAGCTTGGGGGACAGGGGGTGGAACAATGAGCAGTTCTTC
cdr3_aa: CASSLGDRGWNNEQFF

j_call: TRBJ1-1
d_call: NA
v_call: TRBV5-1
clone_size: NA
cdr3_nt: TGCGCCAGCAGCTTGGATAGTATTAACACTGAAGCTTTCTTT
cdr3_aa: CASSLDSINTEAFF

j_call: TRBJ2-3
d_call: TRBD2
v_call: TRBV11-3
clone_size: NA
cdr3_nt: TGTGCCAGCAGCCCCGGTGGGCGCGGGAGAACAGATACGCAGTATTTT
cdr3_aa: CASSPGGRGRTDTQYF

j_call: TRBJ1-4
d_call: NA
v_call: TRBV5-1
clone_size: few
cdr3_nt: TGCGCCAGCAGCTTGGCCGCGACCTCGACAGGCCCTGAAAAACTGTTTTTT
cdr3_aa: CASSLAATSTGPEKLFF